These 22 T cell receptor beta chains were sequenced from one sample in a study of Graves' ophthalmopathy and Graves' hyperthyroidism. Amplification of TCR beta CDR3 regions used RNA transcripts. After a first-round RT-PCR with HTBI primers, a second-round multiplex PCR was run. One entry per CDR3 protein results from TCRdb running MiXCR on the multiplex PCR reads. The sample yields about 1.2 million distinct CDR3 sequences, less than 45% seen once. The sequenced sample consisted of peripheral blood or thyroid tissue (not recorded which). The receptors were gathered from an adult man with Graves' hyperthyroidism.

On this clonotype itself: This may be a read error, as it is one base from a much larger clone. The chain joins TRBV14 to TRBJ2-5; a weak D match, TRBD2 (6 bases). The V gene lost 1 base and the J gene lost 1 base, with 13 bases spanning the gap. Germline loops: CDR1 SGHDN, CDR2 FVKESK. CDR3 length: 16 amino acids. This chain's CDR3 is CASSQAWRGLQETQYF. CDR3 nucleotide sequence: TGTGCCAGCAGCCAAGCTTGGCGGGGCCTCCAAGAGACCCAGTACTTC. Combining the CDR3 with reference TRBV14 and TRBJ2-5 gives the whole variable domain EAGVTQFPSHSVIEKGQTVTLRCDPISGHDNLYWYRRVMGKEIKFLLHFVKESKQDESGMPNNRFLAERTGGTYSTLKVQPAELEDSGVYFCASSQAWRGLQETQYFGPGTRLLVL.

As for this clonotype: This may stem from a read error, because a much larger clone lies one nucleotide away. V and J are TRBV20-1 and TRBJ2-5; D possibly corresponds to TRBD1 (6 bases). Germline lookup yields CDR1 DFQATT and CDR2 SNEGSKA (reference sequence). This CDR3 is built from 14 residues. CDR3 amino acids: CSGLGQGLGETQNF. CDR3 in DNA: TGCAGTGGGTTAGGCCAGGGGCTAGGGGAGACCCAGAACTTC.

The table lists this clonotype with a few counts. The gene calls are TRBV30 and TRBJ1-5; 7 nucleotides align to TRBD1. The junction had 7 bases not matched to a gene; V was cut back by 2 bases and J by 6 bases. CDR1 GTSNPN and CDR2 SVGIG come from the germline V gene (reference sequence). This CDR3 is 14 amino acids long. CDR3 DNA: TGTGCCTGGAGTATGCGGCAGGGGGGTCAGCCCCAGCATTTT. Encoded protein: CAWSMRQGGQPQHF.

CDR3 nucleotides: TGTGCCAGCAGCGTAGATTCGAGGTCCTACGAGCAGTACTTC. Its translation: CASSVDSRSYEQYF. V and J are TRBV9 and TRBJ2-7; D not resolved. The CDR3 loop spans 14 amino acids. Germline CDR1 and CDR2: SGDLS and YYNGEE. V lost 0 bases and J lost 1, with 8 bases in between.

The rearrangement links TRBV9 to TRBJ2-7; tentative D call: TRBD2 (7 bases). CDR3 length equals 15 residues. Germline V lookup: CDR1 SGDLS, CDR2 YYNGEE. V was trimmed by 0 bases and J by 2 bases, leaving 12 bases between them. As DNA, the CDR3 is TGTGCCAGCAGCGTAGACCAGGGGAGGGCCTACGAGCAGTACTTC. Amino acid sequence: CASSVDQGRAYEQYF. Full variable domain (outside the CDR3, taken from reference TRBV9 and TRBJ2-7): DSGVTQTPKHLITATGQRVTLRCSPRSGDLSVYWYQQSLDQGLQFLIQYYNGEERAKGNILERFSAQQFPDLHSELNLSSLELGDSALYFCASSVDQGRAYEQYFGPGTRLTVT.

The chain couples TRBV19 to TRBJ2-7; TRBD1 might be the D (6 bases). Germline-derived CDR1 and CDR2 are LNHDA and SQIVND (reference sequence). This CDR3 is built from 14 residues. V lost 6 bases, J lost 3 bases, and 15 bases lay in between. The CDR3 reads CASSEGDWVYEQYF. The CDR3 region has the DNA TGTGCCAGTAGCGAGGGGGATTGGGTCTACGAGCAGTACTTC.

This clonotype was seen ten or more times. The chain links TRBV20-1 to TRBJ1-1, with D possibly matching TRBD1 (5 bases). Germline V lookup: CDR1 DFQATT, CDR2 SNEGSKA (reference sequence). V dropped 5 bases and J dropped 4 bases, with 11 bases sitting between them. The CDR3 loop spans 12 amino acids. The CDR3 protein is CSAGGTGTEAFF. Written as DNA, the CDR3 is TGCAGTGCTGGGGGGACGGGCACTGAAGCTTTCTTT.

Only one count was recorded for this clonotype. This sequence joins TRBV29-1 and TRBJ1-2; TRBD1 matches at 8 bases. The V and J ends lost 7 bases and 5 bases, in that order; junction bases with no gene match: 6. The germline gives CDR1 SQVTM, CDR2 ANQGSEA. The CDR3 totals 12 residues. This CDR3 reads CSGQDRAYGYTF. CDR3 sequence (DNA): TGCAGCGGCCAGGACAGGGCATATGGCTACACCTTC.

V and J are TRBV7-2 and TRBJ1-1; the D is unclear. Germline V gene sequence: CDR1 SGHTA, CDR2 FQGNSA. Trimming pared 1 base from V and 1 base from J, leaving 10 bases between. This CDR3 spans 15 amino acids. The CDR3 region is CASSLVLGTNTEAFF. CDR3 DNA: TGTGCCAGCAGCTTAGTTTTGGGTACGAACACTGAAGCTTTCTTT.

This chain joins TRBV12-3 or TRBV12-4 and TRBJ2-7, with TRBD2 matching 7 bases. Losses at the gene ends were 6 bases for V and 5 bases for J; bases not matched to a gene: 10. The CDR3 length is 14 residues. CDR3 residues: CASRLTGGGDEQYF. The CDR3, as DNA: TGTGCCAGCAGACTAACGGGGGGAGGAGACGAGCAGTACTTC.

In regard to this clonotype: Since a much larger clone is just one base distant, this may be a read error. The chain carries TRBV14 and TRBJ2-7; 8 positions match TRBD1. After removal of 1 base from V and 6 bases from J, the junction contained 11 bases not matched to a gene. The CDR3 spans 16 residues. Looked up from germline, CDR1 is SGHDN and CDR2 is FVKESK. CDR3 sequence (DNA): TGTGCCAGCAGCCAAGTCAGGCAGGGGGCGGATGCCGAGCAGTACTTC. It translates to CASSQVRQGADAEQYF.

There are many counts of this clonotype. The chain is built from TRBV7-9 and TRBJ2-5; tentatively, D is TRBD1 (6 bases). Trimming left V 5 bases short and J 5 bases short, with 21 bases between. Germline V gene lookup returns CDR1 SEHNR and CDR2 FQNEAQ (reference sequence). CDR3 length: 16 amino acids. The CDR3 loop reads CASSVRQAPMGETQYF. In nucleotides, the CDR3 is TGTGCCAGCAGCGTCCGACAGGCCCCAATGGGGGAGACCCAGTACTTC.

About this clonotype: A clone one base away is much larger, so this may be a read error. This chain joins TRBV12-3 or TRBV12-4 and TRBJ2-5, with no clear D. The CDR3 loop spans 10 amino acids. DNA for the CDR3: TGTGCCATCAGTCGAGGGACCCAGTACTTC. Translated, it gives CAISRGTQYF.

J is TRBJ1-1 and V is TRBV24-1, with a possible D match to TRBD1 (5 bases). In germline, CDR1 is KGHDR, CDR2 SFDVKD. This CDR3 has 14 residues. Trimming took off 6 bases at V and 0 bases at J, with 10 bases between the two ends. The CDR3 here is CATSRGRMNTEAFF. CDR3 nucleotide sequence: TGTGCCACCAGTCGGGGACGGATGAACACTGAAGCTTTCTTT.

This clonotype was seen ten or more times. The CDR3 region has the DNA TGTGCCAGCAGTCCTAACAGGGCTTGGGTGCAAGCTTTCTTT. Translated, it gives CASSPNRAWVQAFF. The chain combines TRBV12-3 or TRBV12-4 with TRBJ1-1, with a tentative D call TRBD1 (6 bases). V was pared by 5 bases and J by 9 bases, with 19 bases between. This CDR3 comprises 14 residues.

This clonotype occurred once. The V call is TRBV7-2, the J call TRBJ2-6, with D possibly TRBD2 on 5 matching bases. The germline V gene encodes CDR1 SGHTA and CDR2 FQGNSA. V gave up 1 base and J gave up 2 bases, with 9 bases separating them. CDR3 size: 16 residues. CDR3 coding DNA: TGTGCCAGCAGCTTAGTGCGTAGCGCTGGGGCCAACGTCCTGACTTTC. Amino acids: CASSLVRSAGANVLTF.

Many counts were recorded for this clonotype. The chain couples TRBV7-9 to TRBJ1-2; 10 bases align to TRBD1. Germline CDR1 SEHNR, CDR2 FQNEAQ (reference sequence). Trimming removed 9 bases from V and 3 bases from J; junction bases left unmatched: 7. The CDR3 length is 14 residues. This CDR3 reads CASSPGQGYYGYTF. CDR3 DNA: TGTGCCAGTAGTCCGGGACAGGGGTACTATGGCTACACCTTC.

Details on this clonotype: One base away lies a much larger clone, so this may be a sequencing read error. In DNA form, the CDR3 reads TGCAGTTGGGTCGGCAGGGGGTGGGACGAGCAGTACTTC. Protein sequence: CSWVGRGWDEQYF. This rearrangement joins TRBV20-1 to TRBJ2-7; 7 bases agree with TRBD1. The CDR3 length is 13 residues. V was clipped by 8 bases and J by 5 bases; unmatched bases: 12. Germline loops: CDR1 DFQATT, CDR2 SNEGSKA (reference sequence).

This chain joins TRBV7-2 and TRBJ1-4, with D perhaps matching TRBD1 (6 bases). V lost 6 bases to trimming and J lost 7 bases, with 18 bases between them. Per the germline V gene, CDR1 is SGHTA and CDR2 is FQGNSA. The CDR3 consists of 15 residues. The CDR3 bases are TGTGCCAGCAGGCAAGCAGGGGCTCCGGGTGAAAAACTGTTTTTT. The encoded protein is CASRQAGAPGEKLFF. Based on the CDR3 plus reference TRBV7-2 and TRBJ1-4, the full variable domain is GAGVSQSPSNKVTEKGKDVELRCDPISGHTALYWYRQSLGQGLEFLIYFQGNSAPDKSGLPSDRFSAERTGGSVSTLTIQRTQQEDSAVYLCASRQAGAPGEKLFFGSGTQLSVL.

The chain couples TRBV29-1 to TRBJ1-1; D ambiguous. The ends were cut back, 1 base at V and 3 bases at J, with 15 bases in the middle. CDR1 is SQVTM and CDR2 is ANQGSEA in the germline V gene. This CDR3 has 15 residues. This CDR3 is CSVEGRVRVDTEAFF. In DNA form, the CDR3 reads TGCAGCGTTGAAGGGAGGGTGAGGGTGGACACTGAAGCTTTCTTT.

This chain joins TRBV7-8 and TRBJ1-6; D possibly corresponds to TRBD1 (5 bases). This CDR3 spans 14 amino acids. V lost 8 bases and J lost 6, with 14 bases in between. Germline CDR1 and CDR2: SGHVS and FQNEAQ. CDR3 sequence reads: CASPAGGTNSPLHF. CDR3 coding DNA: TGTGCCAGCCCCGCCGGGGGTACTAATTCACCCCTCCACTTT. Combining the CDR3 with reference TRBV7-8 and TRBJ1-6 gives the whole variable domain GAGVSQSPRYKVAKRGQDVALRCDPISGHVSLFWYQQALGQGPEFLTYFQNEAQLDKSGLPSDRFFAERPEGSVSTLKIQRTQQEDSAVYLCASPAGGTNSPLHFGNGTRLTVT.

This clonotype showed up many times. The rearrangement joins TRBV19 to TRBJ1-1; possibly TRBD1 for D (6 bases). V was cut by 8 bases and J by 3 bases, with 13 bases left in between. The germline gives CDR1 LNHDA, CDR2 SQIVND (reference sequence). The CDR3 is made up of 13 amino acids. CDR3 DNA: TGTGCCAGTTGTTGGGGGCTTGACACTGAAGCTTTCTTT. The encoded protein is CASCWGLDTEAFF. Supplemented by reference TRBV19 and TRBJ1-1, the full variable domain reads DGGITQSPKYLFRKEGQNVTLSCEQNLNHDAMYWYRQDPGQGLRLIYYSQIVNDFQKGDIAEGYSVSREKKESFPLTVTSAQKNPTAFYLCASCWGLDTEAFFGQGTRLTVV.